The clone carrying this T cell receptor (beta chain) showed up many times. This record belongs to a study of blood T cell repertoires in COVID-19. The overall study: The analysed material was cDNA or gDNA that came from T cells, B-cell-depleted T cells, or PBMCs.

Symptom resolution, clearance, or two negative PCRs marked donors in Cohort 3 as recovered. The CDR3 runs 16 residues. Trimming took 0 bases from V and 7 from J, leaving 17 bases between them. The germline V gene has CDR1 SGHRS and CDR2 YFSETQ. Data came from immunoSEQ multiplex PCR; TCRdb stores just in-frame clones and leaves some out. The sample holds a few hundred thousand clones, roughly 90% seen once. The chain employs TRBV5-1 and TRBJ2-1; weak D call: TRBD2 (6 bases). This TCR came from a woman aged 60-70 years who had recovered from COVID-19. The sequenced sample consisted of PBMCs or T cells enriched from blood (not recorded which). The CDR3 is CASSLDPGVFINEQFF. CDR3 nucleotides: TGCGCCAGCAGCTTGGATCCGGGAGTGTTTATAAATGAGCAGTTCTTC.